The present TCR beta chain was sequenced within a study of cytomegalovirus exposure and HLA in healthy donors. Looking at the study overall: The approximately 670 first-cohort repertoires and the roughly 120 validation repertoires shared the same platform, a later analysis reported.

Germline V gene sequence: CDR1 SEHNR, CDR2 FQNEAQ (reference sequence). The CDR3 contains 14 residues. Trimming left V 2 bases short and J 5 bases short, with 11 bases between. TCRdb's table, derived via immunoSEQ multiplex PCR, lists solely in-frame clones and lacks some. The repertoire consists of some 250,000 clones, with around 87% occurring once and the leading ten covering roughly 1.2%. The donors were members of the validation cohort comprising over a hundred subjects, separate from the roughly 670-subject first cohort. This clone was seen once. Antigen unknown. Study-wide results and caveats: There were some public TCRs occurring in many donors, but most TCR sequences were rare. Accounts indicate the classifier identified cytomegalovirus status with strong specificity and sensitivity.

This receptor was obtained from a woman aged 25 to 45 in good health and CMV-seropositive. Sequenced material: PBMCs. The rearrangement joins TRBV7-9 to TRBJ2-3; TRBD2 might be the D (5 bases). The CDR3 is CASSLPSSGDTQYF. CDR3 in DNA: TGTGCCAGCAGCTTACCTAGCAGCGGAGATACGCAGTATTTT.